This entry is about one T cell receptor beta chain. This sample stems from a study of T cell responses to AZD1222 COVID-19 vaccine. The J segment lost 9 bases and the V segment lost 2 bases, leaving 4 bases of the junction unmatched. Germline V lookup: CDR1 MGHRA, CDR2 YSYEKL. CDR3 length: 14 amino acids. The table came from immunoSEQ multiplex PCR; TCRdb's copy has only in-frame clones and leaves some out. This repertoire shows roughly 200,000 clones, approximately 95% found once; its top ten account for under 1.1%. The sequence was obtained from an adult who received the MenACWY meningococcal vaccine as a control. V gene TRBV4-1 combines with J gene TRBJ1-6; 7 positions agree with TRBD1. The sample consisted of peripheral blood, taken 28 days after the second dose of the MenACWY control vaccine. CDR3 protein: CASSQTGESSPLHF. CDR3 in DNA: TGCGCCAGCAGCCAAACAGGGGAGAGTTCACCCCTCCACTTT.